Below, 27 T cell receptor beta chains from the same sample are listed, as sequenced in a study of blood T cell repertoires in COVID-19. Produced via immunoSEQ multiplex PCR; TCRdb's table is partial and in-frame only. The repertoire holds fewer than 150,000 clones, around 86% seen once, with around 18% in the top ten. Sequences were obtained from peripheral blood. The receptors originated from a woman in her forties or fifties who had recovered from COVID-19.

J is TRBJ2-5 and V is TRBV2; D may be TRBD1 (6 bases). V lost 6 bases and J 4 bases, leaving 6 bases between the germline ends. Germline V gives CDR1 SNHLY, CDR2 FYNNEI. The CDR3 spans 11 residues. Here the CDR3 DNA reads TGTGCCAGCAGAGGGGGAGAGACCCAGTACTTC. Amino acids: CASRGGETQYF.

V usage is TRBV6-6 and J usage is TRBJ2-7; no reliable D call. The germline V and J ends were trimmed by 4 bases and 0 bases, with 7 bases remaining between them. Germline V gene sequence: CDR1 MNHNY, CDR2 SVGAGI (reference sequence). The CDR3 covers 13 residues. DNA for the CDR3: TGTGCCAGCAGTTTAGGAGTCTCCTACGAGCAGTACTTC. Its translation: CASSLGVSYEQYF.

V and J are TRBV7-2 and TRBJ1-1; D is ambiguous. V was pared by 1 base and J by 0 bases, with 12 bases between. Germline loops: CDR1 SGHTA, CDR2 FQGNSA. This CDR3 comprises 16 residues. CDR3 nucleotides: TGTGCCAGCAGCTTAGGTCACGCTCAGGTGAACACTGAAGCTTTCTTT. This translates into CASSLGHAQVNTEAFF.

This rearrangement joins TRBV9 to TRBJ2-7; TRBD1 matches at 7 bases. Germline lookup yields CDR1 SGDLS and CDR2 YYNGEE. The CDR3 totals 14 residues. V shed 3 bases, J shed 4 bases, and the junction held 7 bases outside the gene matches. Here the CDR3 reads CASSAALRGYEQYF. The CDR3 DNA follows: TGTGCCAGCAGCGCAGCACTCAGGGGGTACGAGCAGTACTTC.

This clone turned up a few times. The rearrangement uses TRBV3-1 (or the pseudogene TRBV3-2) and TRBJ1-5; 9 bases align to TRBD1. Germline CDR1 LGHDT, CDR2 YNNKEL (reference sequence). CDR3 length: 15 residues. Unmatched junction bases numbered 8, after V lost 3 bases and J lost 8 bases. CDR3 DNA: TGTGCCAGCAGCCAGTCCGGGACAGGGCGAGAGCCCCAGCATTTT. Translation: CASSQSGTGREPQHF.

The V call is TRBV6-5, the J call TRBJ1-2; weak D call: TRBD1 (5 bases). The CDR3 is made up of 13 amino acids. Germline V gene sequence: CDR1 MNHEY, CDR2 SVGAGI. With 6 bases removed from V and 7 bases from J, the gap between germline ends came to 15 bases. The CDR3 sequence is CASRLTTGGGYTF. DNA of the CDR3: TGTGCCAGCAGACTCACGACGGGGGGTGGCTACACCTTC.

Notes on this clone: At one end the junction does not follow the germline gene, possibly because of a read error. V and J are TRBV19 and TRBJ1-1; weak D call: TRBD1 (6 bases). There are 16 residues in the CDR3. The germline gives CDR1 LNHDA, CDR2 SQIVND (reference sequence). The CDR3 spells CASSILGMGANSEAFF. Here the CDR3 DNA reads TGTGCCAGTAGTATCCTGGGAATGGGGGCGAACTCTGAAGCTTTCTTT.

This sequence joins TRBV7-8 and TRBJ2-5, with 8 bases lining up with TRBD1. V trimming: 4 bases; J trimming: 1 base; junction bases outside the gene matches: 5. Germline loops: CDR1 SGHVS, CDR2 FQNEAQ. This CDR3 is built from 15 residues. CDR3 sequence reads: CASSWRDRFQETQYF. CDR3 nucleotide sequence: TGTGCCAGCAGCTGGCGGGACAGGTTCCAAGAGACCCAGTACTTC. The variable domain in full, with the rest retrieved from reference TRBV7-8 and TRBJ2-5, is GAGVSQSPRYKVAKRGQDVALRCDPISGHVSLFWYQQALGQGPEFLTYFQNEAQLDKSGLPSDRFFAERPEGSVSTLKIQRTQQEDSAVYLCASSWRDRFQETQYFGPGTRLLVL.

The table lists this clone with many counts. The chain recombines TRBV6-5 with TRBJ1-3, with D unresolved. The CDR3 sequence is 15 residues long. The ends were cut back, 6 bases at V and 2 bases at J, with 14 bases in the middle. The germline V gene encodes CDR1 MNHEY and CDR2 SVGAGI. As DNA, the CDR3 is TGTGCCAGCAGGGCGGAAGCAGTCCCTGGAAACACCATATATTTT. Translated: CASRAEAVPGNTIYF.

There are a few counts of this clone. The genes are TRBV2 and TRBJ1-1; 8 bases are shared with TRBD1. This CDR3 contains 13 residues. Germline V lookup: CDR1 SNHLY, CDR2 FYNNEI. Losses at the gene ends were 11 bases for V and 4 bases for J; bases not matched to a gene: 9. The CDR3 bases are TGTGCCGGGTTGGGACAGGCGGGCACTGAAGCTTTCTTT. Amino acid sequence: CAGLGQAGTEAFF.

This sequence joins TRBV12-3 or TRBV12-4 and TRBJ2-3; D is unclear. V was clipped by 6 bases and J by 0 bases, with 7 bases between them. The CDR3 sequence is 13 residues long. CDR3 nucleotide sequence: TGTGCCAGCAGAATTACTAGCACAGATACGCAGTATTTT. As protein: CASRITSTDTQYF.

This clone is medium-sized. The chain is built from TRBV5-1 and TRBJ2-2; 7 bases fit TRBD1. Trimming took 2 bases from V and 5 from J; bases not matched to a gene: 12. The CDR3 is 17 amino acids. Germline assignment: CDR1 SGHRS and CDR2 YFSETQ. In DNA, the CDR3 is TGCGCCAGCAGCTTAGGGAACCGGGACAGTAGGACCGGGGAGCTGTTTTTT. It specifies CASSLGNRDSRTGELFF.

V usage is TRBV11-1 and J usage is TRBJ2-1; 7 bases align to TRBD2. V dropped 2 bases and J dropped 5; count of bases not matched to a gene: 6. The CDR3 consists of 15 residues. Germline V CDR1 and CDR2: SGHAT, FQDESV (reference sequence). The CDR3 bases are TGTGCCAGCAGCTTAATCCGGGGGGTTAACAATGAGCAGTTCTTC. Translated: CASSLIRGVNNEQFF.

V is TRBV7-2 and J is TRBJ1-2, with a weak D call TRBD1 (6 bases). The germline V gene encodes CDR1 SGHTA and CDR2 FQGNSA. V was shortened by 8 bases and J by 8 bases, with 18 bases between the two germline ends. CDR3 size: 13 residues. CDR3 DNA: TGTGCCAGCGGGAACAGGGCGGGAGAAGGCTACACCTTC. Translated, it gives CASGNRAGEGYTF.

This clone was seen a few times. The chain recombines TRBV10-3 with TRBJ2-3; 8 bases agree with TRBD2. This CDR3 is 16 amino acids long. The germline V gene has CDR1 ENHRY and CDR2 SYGVKD. V gave up 4 bases and J gave up 3 bases; unmatched junction bases: 9. Here the CDR3 reads CAISAEGLGGTDTQYF. CDR3 nucleotide sequence: TGTGCCATCAGTGCCGAGGGACTAGGTGGGACAGATACGCAGTATTTT.

The genes are TRBV19 and TRBJ1-5; 9 nucleotides line up with TRBD1. Germline loops: CDR1 LNHDA, CDR2 SQIVND (reference sequence). V dropped 7 bases and J dropped 7; count of bases not matched to a gene: 8. The CDR3 has 14 amino acids. The CDR3 coding sequence is TGTGCCAGTACTAAGACAGGGGGAGGACAGCCCCAGCATTTT. This translates into CASTKTGGGQPQHF. The full variable domain, completed using reference TRBV19 and TRBJ1-5, is DGGITQSPKYLFRKEGQNVTLSCEQNLNHDAMYWYRQDPGQGLRLIYYSQIVNDFQKGDIAEGYSVSREKKESFPLTVTSAQKNPTAFYLCASTKTGGGQPQHFGDGTRLSIL.

This chain uses TRBV6-5 with TRBJ2-5; tentatively, D is TRBD2 (6 bases). CDR1 and CDR2 from the germline V gene are MNHEY and SVGAGI. The CDR3 is made up of 14 amino acids. The V and J ends lost 5 bases and 2 bases respectively, with 12 bases between them. The CDR3 reads CASSTGGQQETQYF. The CDR3 region has the DNA TGTGCCAGCAGTACCGGGGGTCAACAAGAGACCCAGTACTTC.

This clone was counted at least ten times. The chain has TRBV18 and TRBJ1-3, with 9 bases aligning to TRBD1. V trimming: 6 bases; J trimming: 1 base; junction bases outside the gene matches: 1. The CDR3 contains 14 residues. Per germline, CDR1 KGHSH and CDR2 LQKENI. CDR3 nucleotide sequence: TGTGCCAGCTCGGACAGGGGTTCTGGAAACACCATATATTTT. Translating gives CASSDRGSGNTIYF.

For the CDR3, the DNA is TGTGCCAGCAGCTGGACAGGCGTCACAGATACGCAGTATTTT. Translating gives CASSWTGVTDTQYF. The rearrangement links TRBV7-2 to TRBJ2-3; TRBD1 matches 7 bases. V trimming: 4 bases; J trimming: 2 bases; junction bases outside the gene matches: 3. Germline V CDR1 and CDR2: SGHTA, FQGNSA. The CDR3 spans 14 residues.

The V gene is TRBV9, the J gene TRBJ2-1; 7 nucleotides agree with TRBD2. V was clipped by 0 bases and J by 7 bases; unmatched bases: 7. The CDR3 is 15 residues long. Germline V gene sequence: CDR1 SGDLS, CDR2 YYNGEE. CDR3 sequence (DNA): TGTGCCAGCAGCGTAGCGGCGGGAGTACGGAATGAGCAGTTCTTC. Protein: CASSVAAGVRNEQFF.

This rearrangement joins TRBV5-1 to TRBJ1-2; no firm D call. Germline CDR1 and CDR2: SGHRS and YFSETQ. This CDR3 has 13 residues. V was shortened by 4 bases and J by 5 bases, with 12 bases between the two germline ends. CDR3 nucleotides: TGCGCCAGCAGCGGGGAGGCAGTTTATGGCTACACCTTC. Translating gives CASSGEAVYGYTF.

V is TRBV5-5 and J is TRBJ1-1; no clear D. Trimming shortened V by 4 bases and J by 10 bases, and 11 bases separated the two germline ends. Germline loops: CDR1 SGHKS, CDR2 YYEKEE (reference sequence). The length of the CDR3 is 11 residues. CDR3 protein: CASSGSRGAFF. The CDR3 nucleotides are TGTGCCAGCAGCGGCTCAAGAGGAGCTTTCTTT.

The chain employs TRBV7-9 and TRBJ1-2; a weak D match, TRBD1 (5 bases). The germline gives CDR1 SEHNR, CDR2 FQNEAQ (reference sequence). CDR3 length: 14 residues. Trimming removed 4 bases at V and 2 bases at J, with 11 bases between. Here the CDR3 reads CASSYSGGNYGYTF. The CDR3 DNA reads as TGTGCCAGCAGCTACTCGGGGGGAAACTATGGCTACACCTTC.

This chain joins TRBV6-5 and TRBJ2-1, with TRBD1 matching over 7 bases. The CDR3 loop spans 13 amino acids. Per the germline V gene, CDR1 is MNHEY and CDR2 is SVGAGI. With 7 bases clipped from V and 10 bases from J, the junction kept 10 bases outside the gene matches. CDR3 DNA: TGTGCCAGCAATTTTGGGACAGAGTCCGAGCAGTTCTTC. Protein sequence: CASNFGTESEQFF.

V and J are TRBV18 and TRBJ2-7; 10 bases agree with TRBD2. The CDR3 runs to 16 residues. The germline gives CDR1 KGHSH, CDR2 LQKENI. V lost 3 bases to trimming and J lost 3 bases; unmatched junction nucleotides: 8. In DNA form, the CDR3 reads TGTGCCAGCTCACCCAGCGGGAGGGCCCTACTCTACGAGCAGTACTTC. Translating gives CASSPSGRALLYEQYF.

The chain employs TRBV18 and TRBJ1-1, with D unresolved. Germline V gene lookup returns CDR1 KGHSH and CDR2 LQKENI. The length of the CDR3 is 13 residues. Trimming pared 1 base from V and 1 base from J, leaving 4 bases between. CDR3 amino acids: CASSPRGNTEAFF. CDR3 DNA: TGTGCCAGCTCACCACGAGGGAACACTGAAGCTTTCTTT.

The V call is TRBV7-2, the J call TRBJ1-2; 11 nucleotides match TRBD1. V lost 6 bases to trimming and J lost 4 bases; unmatched junction nucleotides: 7. This CDR3 comprises 15 residues. From germline, CDR1 is SGHTA and CDR2 FQGNSA. The CDR3 bases are TGTGCCAGCAGTTGGCCGGGACAGGGGGGCTATGGCTACACCTTC. Protein: CASSWPGQGGYGYTF.